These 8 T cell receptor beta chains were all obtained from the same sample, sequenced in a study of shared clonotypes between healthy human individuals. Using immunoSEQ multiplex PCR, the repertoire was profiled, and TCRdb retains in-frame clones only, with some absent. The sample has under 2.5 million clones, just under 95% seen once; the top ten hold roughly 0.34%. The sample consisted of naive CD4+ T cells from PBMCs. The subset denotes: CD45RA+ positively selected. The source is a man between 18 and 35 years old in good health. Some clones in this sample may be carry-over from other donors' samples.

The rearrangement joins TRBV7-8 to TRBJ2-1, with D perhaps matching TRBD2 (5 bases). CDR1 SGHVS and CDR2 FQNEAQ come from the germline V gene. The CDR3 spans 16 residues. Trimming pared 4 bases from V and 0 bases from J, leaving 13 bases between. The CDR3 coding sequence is TGTGCCAGCAGCTCCCGCGGAGCGGTCTCCTACAATGAGCAGTTCTTC. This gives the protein CASSSRGAVSYNEQFF.

This chain's CDR3 is CASRPKLAARRGGYTF. The CDR3 bases are TGTGCCAGCAGACCAAAACTGGCGGCCCGTAGAGGTGGCTACACCTTC. The chain links TRBV27 to TRBJ1-2; D is ambiguous. Trimming removed 6 bases at V and 7 bases at J, with 24 bases between. The V gene's germline CDR1 is MNHEY and CDR2 SMNVEV (reference sequence). The CDR3 is made up of 16 amino acids.

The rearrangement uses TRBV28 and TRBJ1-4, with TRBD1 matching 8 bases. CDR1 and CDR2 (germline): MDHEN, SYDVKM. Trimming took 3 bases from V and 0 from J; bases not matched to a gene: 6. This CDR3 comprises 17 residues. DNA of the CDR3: TGTGCCAGCAGTTTCGCGACAGGGGAGGCAACTAATGAAAAACTGTTTTTT. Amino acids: CASSFATGEATNEKLFF.

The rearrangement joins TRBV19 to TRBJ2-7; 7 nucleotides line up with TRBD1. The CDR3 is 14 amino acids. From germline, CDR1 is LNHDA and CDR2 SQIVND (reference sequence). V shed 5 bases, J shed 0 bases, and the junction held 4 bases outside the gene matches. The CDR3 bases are TGTGCCAGTAGTCAAAACAGGGGCTCCTACGAGCAGTACTTC. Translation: CASSQNRGSYEQYF.

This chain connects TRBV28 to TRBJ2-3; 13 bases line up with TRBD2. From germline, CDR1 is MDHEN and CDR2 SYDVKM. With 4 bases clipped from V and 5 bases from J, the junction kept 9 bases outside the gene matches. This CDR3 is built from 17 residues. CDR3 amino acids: CASSSGTSGILGDTQYF. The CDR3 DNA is TGTGCCAGCAGTTCGGGGACTAGCGGGATACTCGGAGATACGCAGTATTTT.

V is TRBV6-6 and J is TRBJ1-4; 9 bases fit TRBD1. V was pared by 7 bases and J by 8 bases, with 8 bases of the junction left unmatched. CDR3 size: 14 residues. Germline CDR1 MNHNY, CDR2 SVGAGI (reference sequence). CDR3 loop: CASIMDRGREKLFF. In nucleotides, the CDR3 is TGTGCCAGCATCATGGACAGGGGTAGGGAAAAACTGTTTTTT.

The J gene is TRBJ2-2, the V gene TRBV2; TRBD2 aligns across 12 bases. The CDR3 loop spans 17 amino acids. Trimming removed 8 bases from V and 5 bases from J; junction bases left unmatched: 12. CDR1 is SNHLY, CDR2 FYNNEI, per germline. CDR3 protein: CASLGGLAGGGTGELFF. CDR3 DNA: TGTGCCAGCCTAGGAGGGCTAGCGGGAGGGGGGACCGGGGAGCTGTTTTTT. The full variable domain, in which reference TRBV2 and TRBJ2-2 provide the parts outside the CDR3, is EPEVTQTPSHQVTQMGQEVILRCVPISNHLYFYWYRQILGQKVEFLVSFYNNEISEKSEIFDDQFSVERPDGSNFTLKIRSTKLEDSAMYFCASLGGLAGGGTGELFFGEGSRLTVL.

This CDR3 reads CATRRGGSSYEQYF. The CDR3 nucleotides are TGTGCCACCAGAAGGGGAGGAAGCTCCTACGAGCAGTACTTC. This chain uses TRBV2 with TRBJ2-7; possible D gene TRBD2, 6 bases. Germline CDR1 reads SNHLY; CDR2 reads FYNNEI. CDR3 length equals 14 residues. Between the trimmed V and J ends, which lost 10 bases and 0 bases, there was a span of 16 bases.